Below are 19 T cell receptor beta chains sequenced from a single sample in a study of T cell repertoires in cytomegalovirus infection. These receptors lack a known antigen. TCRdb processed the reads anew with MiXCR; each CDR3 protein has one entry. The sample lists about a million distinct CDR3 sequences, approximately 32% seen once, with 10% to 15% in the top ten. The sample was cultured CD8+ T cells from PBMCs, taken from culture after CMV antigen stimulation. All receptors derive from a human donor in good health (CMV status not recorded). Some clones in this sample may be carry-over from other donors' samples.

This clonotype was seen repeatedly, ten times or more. The CDR3, as DNA: TGTGCCAGCAGCTTACTCGGGGGGATGGGAGAGACCCAGTACTTC. It specifies CASSLLGGMGETQYF. V usage is TRBV7-8 and J usage is TRBJ2-5; 7 bases are a match to TRBD2. CDR1 and CDR2 (germline): SGHVS, FQNEAQ. V lost 2 bases and J lost 4; bases outside the gene matches: 7. This CDR3 spans 15 amino acids.

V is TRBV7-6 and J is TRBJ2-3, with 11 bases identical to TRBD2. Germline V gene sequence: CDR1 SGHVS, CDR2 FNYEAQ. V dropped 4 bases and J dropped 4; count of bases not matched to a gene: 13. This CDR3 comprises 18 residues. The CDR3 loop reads CASSSSHIWTSGSDTQYF. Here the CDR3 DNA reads TGTGCCAGCAGCTCTAGCCACATTTGGACTAGCGGGTCAGATACGCAGTATTTT.

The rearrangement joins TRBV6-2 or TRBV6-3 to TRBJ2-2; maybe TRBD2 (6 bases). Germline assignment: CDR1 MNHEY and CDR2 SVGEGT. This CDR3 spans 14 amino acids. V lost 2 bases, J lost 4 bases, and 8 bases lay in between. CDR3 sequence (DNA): TGTGCCAGCAGTTACGCGGGGTTCACCGGGGAGCTGTTTTTT. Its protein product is CASSYAGFTGELFF.

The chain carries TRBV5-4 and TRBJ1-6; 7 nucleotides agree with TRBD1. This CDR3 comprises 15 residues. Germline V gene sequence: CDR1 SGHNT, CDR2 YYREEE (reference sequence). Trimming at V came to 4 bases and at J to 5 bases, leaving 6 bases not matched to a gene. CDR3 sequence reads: CASSLTGTDNSPLHF. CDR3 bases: TGTGCCAGCAGCCTTACCGGGACAGATAATTCACCCCTCCACTTT.

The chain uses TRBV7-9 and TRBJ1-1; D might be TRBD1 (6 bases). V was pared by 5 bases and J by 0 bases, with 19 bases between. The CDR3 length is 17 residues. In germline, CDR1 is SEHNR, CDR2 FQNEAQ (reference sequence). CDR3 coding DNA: TGTGCCAGCAGCCAACAGGGTAACCTGTTCATGAACACTGAAGCTTTCTTT. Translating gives CASSQQGNLFMNTEAFF.

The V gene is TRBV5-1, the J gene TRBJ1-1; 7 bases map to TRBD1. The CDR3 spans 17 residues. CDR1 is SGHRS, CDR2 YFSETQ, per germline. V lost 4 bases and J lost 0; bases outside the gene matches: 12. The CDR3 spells CASSPPDLDRLNTEAFF. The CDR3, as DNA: TGCGCCAGCAGCCCGCCAGATTTGGACAGGCTGAACACTGAAGCTTTCTTT.

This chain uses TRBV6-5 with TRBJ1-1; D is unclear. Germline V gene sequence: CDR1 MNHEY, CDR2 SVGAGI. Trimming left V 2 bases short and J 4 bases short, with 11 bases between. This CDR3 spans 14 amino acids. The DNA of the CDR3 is TGTGCCAGCAGTTACACGAACCCCCGCACTGAAGCTTTCTTT. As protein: CASSYTNPRTEAFF.

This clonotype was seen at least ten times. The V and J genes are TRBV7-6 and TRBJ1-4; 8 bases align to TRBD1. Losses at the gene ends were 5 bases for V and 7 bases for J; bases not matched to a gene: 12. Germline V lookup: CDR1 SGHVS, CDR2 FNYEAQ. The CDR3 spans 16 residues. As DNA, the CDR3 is TGTGCCAGCAGCCCGTACCCGGACAGGGCAAGTGAAAAACTGTTTTTT. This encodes CASSPYPDRASEKLFF.

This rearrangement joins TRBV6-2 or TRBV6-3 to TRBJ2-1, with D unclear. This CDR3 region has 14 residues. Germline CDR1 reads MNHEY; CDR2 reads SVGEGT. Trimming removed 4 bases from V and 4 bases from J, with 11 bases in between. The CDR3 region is CASSSDPTYNEQFF. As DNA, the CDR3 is TGTGCCAGCAGTTCGGACCCCACTTACAATGAGCAGTTCTTC.

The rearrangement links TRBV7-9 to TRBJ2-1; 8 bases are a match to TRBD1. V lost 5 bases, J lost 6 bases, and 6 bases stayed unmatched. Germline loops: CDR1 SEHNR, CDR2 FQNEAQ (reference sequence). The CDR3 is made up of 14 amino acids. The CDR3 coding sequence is TGTGCCAGCAGCCCCCCGGGACAGGTCAATGAGCAGTTCTTC. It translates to CASSPPGQVNEQFF.

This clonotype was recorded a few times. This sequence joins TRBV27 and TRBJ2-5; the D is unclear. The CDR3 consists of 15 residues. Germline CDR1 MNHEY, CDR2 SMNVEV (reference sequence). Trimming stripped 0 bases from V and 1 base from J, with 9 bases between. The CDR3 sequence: CASSLSKPSQETQYF. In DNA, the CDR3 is TGTGCCAGCAGTTTATCGAAGCCATCCCAAGAGACCCAGTACTTC.

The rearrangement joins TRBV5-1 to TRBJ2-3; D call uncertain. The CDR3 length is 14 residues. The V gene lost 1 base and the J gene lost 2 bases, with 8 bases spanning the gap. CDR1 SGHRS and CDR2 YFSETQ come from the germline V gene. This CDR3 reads CASSLSRVTDTQYF. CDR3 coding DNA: TGCGCCAGCAGCTTGTCTAGGGTCACAGATACGCAGTATTTT.

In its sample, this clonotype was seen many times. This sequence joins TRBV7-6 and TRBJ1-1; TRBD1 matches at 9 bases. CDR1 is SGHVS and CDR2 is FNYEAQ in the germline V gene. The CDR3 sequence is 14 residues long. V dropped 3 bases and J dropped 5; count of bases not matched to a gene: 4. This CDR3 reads CASSFNRGQTEAFF. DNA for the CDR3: TGTGCCAGCAGCTTTAACAGGGGGCAAACTGAAGCTTTCTTT.

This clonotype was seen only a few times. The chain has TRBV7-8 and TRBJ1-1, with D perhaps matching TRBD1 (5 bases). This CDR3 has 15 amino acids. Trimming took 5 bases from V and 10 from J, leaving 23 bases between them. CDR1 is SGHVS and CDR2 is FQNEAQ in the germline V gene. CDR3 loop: CASSLGRRGRRGAFF. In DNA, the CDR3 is TGTGCCAGCAGCCTAGGCCGAAGGGGACGGCGAGGAGCTTTCTTT.

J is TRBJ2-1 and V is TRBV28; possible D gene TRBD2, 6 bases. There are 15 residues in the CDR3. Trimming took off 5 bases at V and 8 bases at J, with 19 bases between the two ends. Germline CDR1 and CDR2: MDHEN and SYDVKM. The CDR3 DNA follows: TGTGCCAGCAGTCCTAACCGGGCCCGGAGGGATGAGCAGTTCTTC. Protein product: CASSPNRARRDEQFF. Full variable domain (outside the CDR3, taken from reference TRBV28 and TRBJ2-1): DVKVTQSSRYLVKRTGEKVFLECVQDMDHENMFWYRQDPGLGLRLIYFSYDVKMKEKGDIPEGYSVSREKKERFSLILESASTNQTSMYLCASSPNRARRDEQFFGPGTRLTVL.

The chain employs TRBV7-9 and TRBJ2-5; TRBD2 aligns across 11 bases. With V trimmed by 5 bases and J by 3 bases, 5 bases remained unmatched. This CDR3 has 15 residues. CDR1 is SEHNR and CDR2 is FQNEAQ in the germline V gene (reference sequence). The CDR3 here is CASSPLAGVEETQYF. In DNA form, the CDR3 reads TGTGCCAGCAGCCCACTAGCGGGGGTTGAAGAGACCCAGTACTTC.

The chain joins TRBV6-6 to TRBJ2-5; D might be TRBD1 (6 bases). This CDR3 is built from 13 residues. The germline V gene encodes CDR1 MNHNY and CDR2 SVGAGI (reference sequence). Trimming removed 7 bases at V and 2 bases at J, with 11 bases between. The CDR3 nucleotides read TGTGCCAGCACTCTACAGGGACAAGAGACCCAGTACTTC. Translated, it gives CASTLQGQETQYF.

The CDR3 reads CASTRGRLGDTQYF. For the CDR3, the DNA is TGTGCCAGCACCCGCGGGCGACTGGGAGATACGCAGTATTTT. The genes are TRBV12-3 or TRBV12-4 and TRBJ2-3, with D maybe TRBD2 (5 bases). This CDR3 region has 14 residues. Between the trimmed V and J ends, which lost 7 bases and 5 bases, there was a span of 16 bases.

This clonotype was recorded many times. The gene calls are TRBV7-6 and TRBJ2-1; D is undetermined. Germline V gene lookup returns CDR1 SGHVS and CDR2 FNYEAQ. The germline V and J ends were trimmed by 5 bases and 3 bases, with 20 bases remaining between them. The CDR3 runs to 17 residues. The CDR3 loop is CASSPRPPPLLYNEQFF. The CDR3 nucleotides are TGTGCCAGCAGCCCAAGGCCTCCACCCTTACTCTACAATGAGCAGTTCTTC. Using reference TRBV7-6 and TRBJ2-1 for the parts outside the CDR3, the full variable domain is GAGVSQSPRYKVTKRGQDVALRCDPISGHVSLYWYRQALGQGPEFLTYFNYEAQQDKSGLPNDRFSAERPEGSISTLTIQRTEQRDSAMYRCASSPRPPPLLYNEQFFGPGTRLTVL.